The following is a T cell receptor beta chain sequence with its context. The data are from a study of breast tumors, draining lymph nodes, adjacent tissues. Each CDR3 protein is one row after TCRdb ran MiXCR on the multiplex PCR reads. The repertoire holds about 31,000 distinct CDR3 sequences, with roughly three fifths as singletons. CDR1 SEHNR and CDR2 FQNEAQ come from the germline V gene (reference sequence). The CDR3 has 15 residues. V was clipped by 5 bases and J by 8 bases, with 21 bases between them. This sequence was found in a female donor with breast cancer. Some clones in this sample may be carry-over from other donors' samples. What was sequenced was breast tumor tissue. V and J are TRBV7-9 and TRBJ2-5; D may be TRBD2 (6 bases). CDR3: CASSAQAGTDGTQYF. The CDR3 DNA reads TGTGCCAGCAGCGCACAGGCGGGGACCGACGGTACCCAGTACTTC.